Listed below are T cell receptor beta chains from one sample, sequenced in a study of PD-1 blockade in classical Hodgkin lymphoma. Method: immunoSEQ multiplex PCR; TCRdb's copy keeps in-frame clones and lacks some. In the table there are more than 45,000 clones, approximately 90% of which are singletons. Sequenced material: peripheral blood mononuclear cells (PBMCs), taken before the second cycle of nivolumab. The origin of the receptors is a human donor with classical Hodgkin lymphoma. CDR3s include the opening cysteine and the closing phenylalanine or tryptophan. The D gene is left open where the match is weak. Clone size is stated in some rows and not others, as once, few, many or a class when expanded.

j_gene: TRBJ2-2; d_gene: .; v_gene: TRBV4-2; abundance: .; CDR3nt: TGTGCCAGCAGCCAAACAGATGGAGGGACTTTGAACACCGGGGAGCTGTTTTTT; CDR3aa: CASSQTDGGTLNTGELFF
j_gene: TRBJ1-6; d_gene: .; v_gene: TRBV18; abundance: .; CDR3nt: TGTGCCAGCTCACCAGGTCAGGGCGAGAATTCACCCCTCCACTTT; CDR3aa: CASSPGQGENSPLHF
j_gene: TRBJ2-1; d_gene: .; v_gene: TRBV14; abundance: .; CDR3nt: TGTGCCAGCAGCTTCTGGACTGATTCCTACAATGAGCAGTTCTTC; CDR3aa: CASSFWTDSYNEQFF
j_gene: TRBJ2-3; d_gene: .; v_gene: TRBV9; abundance: .; CDR3nt: TGTGCCAGCAGCGCCTCCCCGGGGGCCCTCACAGATACGCAGTATTTT; CDR3aa: CASSASPGALTDTQYF
j_gene: TRBJ1-1; d_gene: TRBD1; v_gene: TRBV5-1; abundance: .; CDR3nt: TGCGCCAGCAGCTTATCCGACAGGGGGCGCCCCTCGGGCACTGAAGCTTTCTTT; CDR3aa: CASSLSDRGRPSGTEAFF
j_gene: TRBJ1-5; d_gene: .; v_gene: TRBV4-3; abundance: .; CDR3nt: TGCGCCAGCAGCCAAGACAGAGGGCCCCAGCATTTT; CDR3aa: CASSQDRGPQHF
j_gene: TRBJ2-1; d_gene: TRBD1; v_gene: TRBV19; abundance: .; CDR3nt: TGTGCCAGTACCCCGACAGGGTGGGGCGGCGGTGAGCAGTTCTTC; CDR3aa: CASTPTGWGGGEQFF
j_gene: TRBJ2-5; d_gene: TRBD2; v_gene: TRBV15; abundance: .; CDR3nt: TGTGCCACCAGCAGAGATCGAAGGGGCGGGGGAGAGACCCAGTACTTC; CDR3aa: CATSRDRRGGGETQYF
j_gene: TRBJ1-2; d_gene: .; v_gene: TRBV19; abundance: .; CDR3nt: TGTGCCAGTAGTACCCAACGGACGTCAGATGGCTACACCTTC; CDR3aa: CASSTQRTSDGYTF
j_gene: TRBJ1-1; d_gene: TRBD1; v_gene: TRBV11-1; abundance: once; CDR3nt: TGTGCCAGCAGCTCTAATCCGGGACAGGGAAGGACTGAAGCTTTCTTT; CDR3aa: CASSSNPGQGRTEAFF
j_gene: TRBJ1-2; d_gene: .; v_gene: TRBV7-9; abundance: .; CDR3nt: TGTGCCAGCAGCTTAGAAGGAGACTATGGCTACACCTTC; CDR3aa: CASSLEGDYGYTF
j_gene: TRBJ2-3; d_gene: TRBD1; v_gene: TRBV9; abundance: .; CDR3nt: TGTGCCAGCAGCTCCGGGACAGCAACAGATACGCAGTATTTT; CDR3aa: CASSSGTATDTQYF
j_gene: TRBJ2-3; d_gene: TRBD2; v_gene: TRBV4-1; abundance: .; CDR3nt: TGCGCCAGCAGCCAAGATGTAGCGGGAGCAGATACGCAGTATTTT; CDR3aa: CASSQDVAGADTQYF
j_gene: TRBJ2-1; d_gene: .; v_gene: TRBV5-4; abundance: .; CDR3nt: TGTGCCAGCAGCCGCCTCGTTGAGCAGTTCTTC; CDR3aa: CASSRLVEQFF
j_gene: TRBJ2-2; d_gene: .; v_gene: TRBV7-3; abundance: .; CDR3nt: TGTGCCAGCAGCCCTAAGGGGTGGGACACCGGGGAGCTGTTTTTT; CDR3aa: CASSPKGWDTGELFF
j_gene: TRBJ1-5; d_gene: TRBD1; v_gene: TRBV27; abundance: .; CDR3nt: TGTGCCAGCAGTAATGAACAGGGGATCGGTTTATATCAGCCCCAGCATTTT; CDR3aa: CASSNEQGIGLYQPQHF
j_gene: TRBJ1-4; d_gene: .; v_gene: TRBV9; abundance: .; CDR3nt: TGTGCCAGCAGCGTCCAAGGGGTTACGGATGAAAAACTGTTTTTT; CDR3aa: CASSVQGVTDEKLFF
j_gene: TRBJ1-2; d_gene: .; v_gene: TRBV11-2; abundance: .; CDR3nt: TGTGCCAGCAGACCGGGACTCTATGGCTACACCTTC; CDR3aa: CASRPGLYGYTF
j_gene: TRBJ1-2; d_gene: .; v_gene: TRBV27; abundance: .; CDR3nt: TGTGCCAGCAGCTTCGACAGAGAAGGTGGCTACACCTTC; CDR3aa: CASSFDREGGYTF
j_gene: TRBJ1-5; d_gene: .; v_gene: TRBV30; abundance: .; CDR3nt: TGTGCCTGGAGTGTATCCGATCGGAGCAATCAGCCCCAGCATTTT; CDR3aa: CAWSVSDRSNQPQHF
j_gene: TRBJ2-5; d_gene: .; v_gene: TRBV6-5; abundance: once; CDR3nt: TGTGCCAGCAGCGGGACGGCTCAAGAGACCCAGTACTTC; CDR3aa: CASSGTAQETQYF